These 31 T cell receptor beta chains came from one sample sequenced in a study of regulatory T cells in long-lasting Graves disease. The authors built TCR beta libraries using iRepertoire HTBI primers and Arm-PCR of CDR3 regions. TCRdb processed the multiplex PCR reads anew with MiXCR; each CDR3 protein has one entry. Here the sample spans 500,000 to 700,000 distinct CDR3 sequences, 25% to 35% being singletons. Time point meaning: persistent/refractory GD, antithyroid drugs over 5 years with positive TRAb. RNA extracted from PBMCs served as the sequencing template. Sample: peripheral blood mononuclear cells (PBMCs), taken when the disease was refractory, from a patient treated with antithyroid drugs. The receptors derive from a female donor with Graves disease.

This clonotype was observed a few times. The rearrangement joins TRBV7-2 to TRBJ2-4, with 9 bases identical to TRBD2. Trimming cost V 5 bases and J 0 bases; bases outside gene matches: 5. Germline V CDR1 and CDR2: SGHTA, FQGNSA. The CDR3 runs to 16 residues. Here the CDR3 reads CASSGSGGLAKNIQYF. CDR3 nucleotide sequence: TGTGCCAGCAGCGGTAGCGGGGGCCTAGCCAAAAACATTCAGTACTTC.

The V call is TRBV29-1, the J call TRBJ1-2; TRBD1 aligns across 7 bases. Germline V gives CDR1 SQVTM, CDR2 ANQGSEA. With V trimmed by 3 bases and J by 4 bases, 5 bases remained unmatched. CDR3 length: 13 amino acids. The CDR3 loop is CSVDGQDSYGYTF. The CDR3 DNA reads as TGCAGCGTTGACGGACAGGACTCCTATGGCTACACCTTC.

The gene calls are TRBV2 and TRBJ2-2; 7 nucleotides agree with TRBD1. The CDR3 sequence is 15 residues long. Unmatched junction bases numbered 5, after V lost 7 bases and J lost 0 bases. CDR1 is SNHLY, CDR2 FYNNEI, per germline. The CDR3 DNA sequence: TGTGCCAGCATCAAGACAGGGACGAACACCGGGGAGCTGTTTTTT. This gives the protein CASIKTGTNTGELFF.

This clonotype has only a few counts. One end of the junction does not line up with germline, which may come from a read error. CDR3 loop: CASRLQGPLHF. In DNA, the CDR3 is TGTGCCAGCAGACTACAGGGGCCCCTGCATTTT. The V gene is TRBV28, the J gene TRBJ1-5; TRBD1 aligns across 7 bases. Germline V CDR1 and CDR2: MDHEN, SYDVKM. The CDR3 is 11 residues long.

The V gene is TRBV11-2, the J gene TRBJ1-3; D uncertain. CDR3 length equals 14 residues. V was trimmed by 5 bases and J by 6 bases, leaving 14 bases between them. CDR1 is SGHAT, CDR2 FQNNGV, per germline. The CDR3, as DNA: TGTGCCAGCAGCCCACGCGCCCCTGTAAACACCATATATTTT. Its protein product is CASSPRAPVNTIYF.

The chain's CDR3 is CASSTRQGFMNTEAFF. In DNA, the CDR3 is TGTGCCAGCAGCACCAGACAGGGGTTCATGAACACTGAAGCTTTCTTT. This chain connects TRBV13 to TRBJ1-1; 8 bases match TRBD1. The germline CDR1 and CDR2 sequences are PRHDT and FYEKMQ (reference sequence). This CDR3 has 16 amino acids. Trimming removed 5 bases from V and 0 bases from J; junction bases left unmatched: 8.

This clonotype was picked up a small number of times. The CDR3 protein is CSARDKGRASSYEQYF. In DNA form, the CDR3 reads TGCAGTGCTAGAGATAAAGGGCGGGCCAGCTCCTACGAGCAGTACTTC. The chain joins TRBV20-1 to TRBJ2-7, with a weak D call TRBD2 (5 bases). The CDR3 loop spans 16 amino acids. Trimming shortened V by 0 bases and J by 0 bases, and 15 bases separated the two germline ends. Germline loops: CDR1 DFQATT, CDR2 SNEGSKA (reference sequence).

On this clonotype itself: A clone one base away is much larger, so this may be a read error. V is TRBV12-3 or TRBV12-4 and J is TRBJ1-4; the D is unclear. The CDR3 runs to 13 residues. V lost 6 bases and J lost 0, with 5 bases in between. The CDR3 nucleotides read TGTGCCAGCAGGAAATCAACTAATGAAAAACTGTTTTTT. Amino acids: CASRKSTNEKLFF.

Here the CDR3 DNA reads TGCGCCAGCTTGCCGGGACTAGCACAGAACACCGGGGAGCTGTTTTTT. The encoded protein is CASLPGLAQNTGELFF. The chain links TRBV10-2 to TRBJ2-2; 9 nucleotides agree with TRBD2. Germline trimming cut 8 bases from V and 1 base from J; bases unmatched to any gene: 8. Looked up from germline, CDR1 is WSHSY and CDR2 is SAAADI. This CDR3 region has 16 residues.

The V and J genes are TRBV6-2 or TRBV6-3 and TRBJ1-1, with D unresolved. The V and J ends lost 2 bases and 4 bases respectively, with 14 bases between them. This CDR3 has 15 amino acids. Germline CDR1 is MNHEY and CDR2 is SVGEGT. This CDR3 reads CASSYGFSSGTEAFF. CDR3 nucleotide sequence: TGTGCCAGCAGTTACGGGTTTTCGAGTGGCACTGAAGCTTTCTTT.

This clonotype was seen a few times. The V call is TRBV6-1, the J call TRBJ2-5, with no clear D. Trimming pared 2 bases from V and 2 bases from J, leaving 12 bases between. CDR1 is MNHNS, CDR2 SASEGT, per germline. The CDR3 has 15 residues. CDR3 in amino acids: CASSEITNRQETQYF. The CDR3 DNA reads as TGTGCCAGCAGTGAAATTACGAACCGACAAGAGACCCAGTACTTC.

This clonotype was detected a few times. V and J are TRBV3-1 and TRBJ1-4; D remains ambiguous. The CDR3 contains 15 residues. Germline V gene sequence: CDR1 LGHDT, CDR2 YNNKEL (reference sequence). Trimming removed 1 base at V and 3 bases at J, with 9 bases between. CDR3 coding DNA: TGTGCCAGCAGCCAAGCCAGAGTGGCTAATGAAAAACTGTTTTTT. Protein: CASSQARVANEKLFF.

CDR3 nucleotide sequence: TGTGCCACCAGCCCCGGGAGGAGCGGAGAACAATCTCAGCCCCAGCATTTT. Its translation is CATSPGRSGEQSQPQHF. This chain connects TRBV15 to TRBJ1-5; no firm D call. Germline loops: CDR1 LNHNV, CDR2 YYDKDF (reference sequence). V lost 5 bases to trimming and J lost 6 bases, with 23 bases between them. The CDR3 is made up of 17 amino acids.

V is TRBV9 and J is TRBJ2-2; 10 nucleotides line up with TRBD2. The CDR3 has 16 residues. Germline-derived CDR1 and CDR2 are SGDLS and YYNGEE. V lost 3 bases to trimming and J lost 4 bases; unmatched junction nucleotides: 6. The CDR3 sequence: CASSGAGGPGTGELFF. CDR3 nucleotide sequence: TGTGCCAGCAGCGGAGCGGGAGGGCCGGGCACCGGGGAGCTGTTTTTT.

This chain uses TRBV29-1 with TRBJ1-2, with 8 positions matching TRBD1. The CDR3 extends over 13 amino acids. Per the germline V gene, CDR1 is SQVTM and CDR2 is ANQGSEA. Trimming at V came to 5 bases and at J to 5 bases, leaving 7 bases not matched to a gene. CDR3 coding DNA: TGCAGCGTTCTCCCGGACAGGGTTTATGGCTACACCTTC. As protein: CSVLPDRVYGYTF.

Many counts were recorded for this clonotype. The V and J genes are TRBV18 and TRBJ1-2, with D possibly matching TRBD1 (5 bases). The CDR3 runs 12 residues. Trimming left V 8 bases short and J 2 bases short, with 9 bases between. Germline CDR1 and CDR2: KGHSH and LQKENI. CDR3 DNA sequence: TGTGCCAGCAGCCCAGGGAACTATGGCTACACCTTC. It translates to CASSPGNYGYTF.

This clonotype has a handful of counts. This CDR3 reads CASSIQGDYGYTF. CDR3 coding DNA: TGTGCCAGTAGTATACAGGGCGACTATGGCTACACCTTC. This sequence joins TRBV19 and TRBJ1-2, with TRBD1 as a possible D gene (5 bases). V was pared by 2 bases and J by 3 bases, with 7 bases between. The CDR3 has 13 amino acids. Germline assignment: CDR1 LNHDA and CDR2 SQIVND (reference sequence).

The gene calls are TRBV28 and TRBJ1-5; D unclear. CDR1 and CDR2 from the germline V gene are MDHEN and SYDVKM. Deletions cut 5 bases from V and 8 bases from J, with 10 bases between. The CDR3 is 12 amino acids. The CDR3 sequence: CASSAVVKPQHF. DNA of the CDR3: TGTGCCAGCAGTGCCGTTGTTAAGCCCCAGCATTTT.

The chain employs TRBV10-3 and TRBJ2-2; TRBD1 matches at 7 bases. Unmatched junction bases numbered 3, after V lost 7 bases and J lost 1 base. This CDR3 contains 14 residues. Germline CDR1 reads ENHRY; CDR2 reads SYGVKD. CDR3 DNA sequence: TGTGCCATCAATAGACAGGGGAACACCGGGGAGCTGTTTTTT. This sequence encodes CAINRQGNTGELFF.

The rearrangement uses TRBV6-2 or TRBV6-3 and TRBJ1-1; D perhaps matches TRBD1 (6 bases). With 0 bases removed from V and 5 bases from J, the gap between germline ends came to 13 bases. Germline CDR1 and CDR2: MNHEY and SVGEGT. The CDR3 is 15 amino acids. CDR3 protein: CASSYSQGRRTEAFF. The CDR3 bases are TGTGCCAGCAGTTACTCGCAGGGGCGGCGGACTGAAGCTTTCTTT.

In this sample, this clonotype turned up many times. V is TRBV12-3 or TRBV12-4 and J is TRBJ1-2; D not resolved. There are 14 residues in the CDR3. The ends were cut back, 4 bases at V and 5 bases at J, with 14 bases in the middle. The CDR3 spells CASSYQDGPYGYTF. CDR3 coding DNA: TGTGCCAGCAGTTACCAGGACGGGCCATATGGCTACACCTTC.

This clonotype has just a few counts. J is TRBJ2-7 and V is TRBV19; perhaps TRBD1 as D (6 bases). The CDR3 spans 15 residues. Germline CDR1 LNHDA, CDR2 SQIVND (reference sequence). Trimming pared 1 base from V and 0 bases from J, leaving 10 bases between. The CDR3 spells CASSIAGQSSYEQYF. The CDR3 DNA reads TGTGCCAGTAGTATAGCGGGACAAAGCTCCTACGAGCAGTACTTC.

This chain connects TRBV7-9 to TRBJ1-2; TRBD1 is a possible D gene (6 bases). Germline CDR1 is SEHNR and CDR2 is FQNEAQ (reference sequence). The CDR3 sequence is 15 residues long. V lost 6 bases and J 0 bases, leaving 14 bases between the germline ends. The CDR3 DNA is TGTGCCAGCAGATCCGACAGGACCTCTAACTATGGCTACACCTTC. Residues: CASRSDRTSNYGYTF.

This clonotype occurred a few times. The chain's CDR3 is CASSLGRQPSYEQYF. Written as DNA, the CDR3 is TGTGCCAGCAGCTTAGGCCGGCAGCCCTCCTACGAGCAGTACTTC. The V call is TRBV13, the J call TRBJ2-7; D is uncertain. The ends were cut back, 0 bases at V and 0 bases at J, with 9 bases in the middle. The CDR3 is made up of 15 amino acids. Germline-derived CDR1 and CDR2 are PRHDT and FYEKMQ (reference sequence).

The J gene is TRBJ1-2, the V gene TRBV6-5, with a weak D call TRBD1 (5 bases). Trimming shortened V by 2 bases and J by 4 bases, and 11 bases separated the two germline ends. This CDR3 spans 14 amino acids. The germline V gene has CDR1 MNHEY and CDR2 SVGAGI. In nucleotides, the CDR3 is TGTGCCAGCAGTTACGATCAGGGCGGCTATGGCTACACCTTC. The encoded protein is CASSYDQGGYGYTF.

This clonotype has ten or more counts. The CDR3 here is CASSLRGPYQPQHF. The CDR3 region has the DNA TGTGCCAGCAGTTTGAGGGGACCGTATCAGCCCCAGCATTTT. This chain uses TRBV12-3 or TRBV12-4 with TRBJ1-5; possibly TRBD1 for D (5 bases). The CDR3 length is 14 residues. V lost 3 bases to trimming and J lost 5 bases, with 11 bases between them.

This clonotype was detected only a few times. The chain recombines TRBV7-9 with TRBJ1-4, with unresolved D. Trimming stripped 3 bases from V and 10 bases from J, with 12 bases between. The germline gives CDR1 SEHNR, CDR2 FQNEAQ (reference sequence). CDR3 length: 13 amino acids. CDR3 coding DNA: TGTGCCAGCAGCTTGGACCCGGTGGGAAAACTGTTTTTT. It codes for CASSLDPVGKLFF.

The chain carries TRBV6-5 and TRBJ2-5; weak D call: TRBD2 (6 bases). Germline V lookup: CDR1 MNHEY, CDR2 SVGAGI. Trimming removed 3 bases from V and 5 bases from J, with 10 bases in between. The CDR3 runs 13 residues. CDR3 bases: TGTGCCAGCAGTTATGCGGGACCCGAGACCCAGTACTTC. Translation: CASSYAGPETQYF.

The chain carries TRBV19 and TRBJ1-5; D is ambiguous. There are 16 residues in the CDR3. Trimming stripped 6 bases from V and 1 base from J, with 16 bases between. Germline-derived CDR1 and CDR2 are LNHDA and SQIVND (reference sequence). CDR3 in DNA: TGTGCCAGTAGAAAGAGCCAGCTCGGAAGCAATCAGCCCCAGCATTTT. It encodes CASRKSQLGSNQPQHF. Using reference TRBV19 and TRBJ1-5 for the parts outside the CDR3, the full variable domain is DGGITQSPKYLFRKEGQNVTLSCEQNLNHDAMYWYRQDPGQGLRLIYYSQIVNDFQKGDIAEGYSVSREKKESFPLTVTSAQKNPTAFYLCASRKSQLGSNQPQHFGDGTRLSIL.

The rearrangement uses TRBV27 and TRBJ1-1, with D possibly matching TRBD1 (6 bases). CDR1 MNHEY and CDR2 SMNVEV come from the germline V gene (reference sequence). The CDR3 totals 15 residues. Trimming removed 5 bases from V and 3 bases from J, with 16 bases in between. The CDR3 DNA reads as TGTGCCAGCAGTACGAGGGGGGGCGCCGACACTGAAGCTTTCTTT. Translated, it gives CASSTRGGADTEAFF.

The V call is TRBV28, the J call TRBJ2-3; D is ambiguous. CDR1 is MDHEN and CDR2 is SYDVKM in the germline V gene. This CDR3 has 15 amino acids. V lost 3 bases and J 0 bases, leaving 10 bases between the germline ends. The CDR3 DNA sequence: TGTGCCAGCAGTTTCGGGCAGCTCAGCACAGATACGCAGTATTTT. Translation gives CASSFGQLSTDTQYF.